The 5 T cell receptor beta chains below all came from one sample that was sequenced in a study of blood T cell repertoires in COVID-19. Clones were read by immunoSEQ multiplex PCR, and TCRdb kept only the in-frame ones, dropping some. Here the sample spans 65,000 or so clones, under 85% being singletons. The sequenced sample consisted of peripheral blood. All receptors derive from a woman aged 50 to 65 with active or convalescent COVID-19.

A single count supports this clone. The gene calls are TRBV19 and TRBJ1-1; D not resolved. V gave up 3 bases and J gave up 6 bases, with 11 bases separating them. This CDR3 contains 13 residues. Germline V CDR1 and CDR2: LNHDA, SQIVND (reference sequence). DNA of the CDR3: TGTGCCAGTAGTATCAAGGGAGGGTCTGAAGCTTTCTTT. Amino acids: CASSIKGGSEAFF.

This clone was found once. The chain employs TRBV18 and TRBJ2-5, with D possibly matching TRBD1 (6 bases). Deletions cut 4 bases from V and 3 bases from J, with 9 bases between. This CDR3 contains 13 residues. CDR1 KGHSH and CDR2 LQKENI come from the germline V gene. CDR3 bases: TGTGCCAGCTCACGGAACAGGGAAGAGACCCAGTACTTC. Protein product: CASSRNREETQYF.

This clone was detected only once. One junction end does not reproduce the germline sequence, and a read error may be involved. DNA for the CDR3: TGTGCCAGCAGTGATGGGAGGGCTGGCCTCTTC. Its protein product is CASSDGRAGLF. The chain links TRBV6-1 to TRBJ2-4; 7 bases match TRBD2. The CDR3 is made up of 11 amino acids. The germline gives CDR1 MNHNS, CDR2 SASEGT.

This chain uses TRBV28 with TRBJ1-1; maybe TRBD1 (5 bases). Trimming left V 6 bases short and J 4 bases short, with 15 bases between. CDR1 and CDR2 (germline): MDHEN, SYDVKM. This CDR3 is 14 amino acids long. The CDR3 DNA reads as TGTGCCAGCAGCCGGACACCTGAGTTCACTGAAGCTTTCTTT. Translation: CASSRTPEFTEAFF.

J is TRBJ2-3 and V is TRBV6-5; TRBD2 aligns across 7 bases. Germline lookup yields CDR1 MNHEY and CDR2 SVGAGI. CDR3 size: 15 residues. V trimming: 2 bases; J trimming: 3 bases; junction bases outside the gene matches: 5. Written as DNA, the CDR3 is TGTGCCAGCAGTTACCGACGGGGGGTAACAGATACGCAGTATTTT. This translates into CASSYRRGVTDTQYF.